This entry lists 10 T cell receptor beta chains sequenced from one sample in a study of T cell repertoires in cytomegalovirus infection. TCRdb reprocessed the reads via MiXCR and lists one record per CDR3 protein. The table lists roughly 570,000 distinct CDR3 sequences, around two fifths of them singletons, with 48% in the top ten. For these TCRs, the target antigens are not known. The sample in question was cultured PBMCs, obtained from culture after CMV antigen stimulation. The receptors here all came from a human donor in good health (CMV status not recorded). Some clones in this sample may be carry-over from other donors' samples.

This clonotype has a handful of counts. The chain couples TRBV25-1 to TRBJ2-3, with D maybe TRBD2 (5 bases). CDR1 and CDR2 from the germline V gene are MGHDK and SYGVNS. Between the trimmed V and J ends, which lost 4 bases and 6 bases, there was a span of 14 bases. This CDR3 is 14 amino acids long. CDR3 loop: CASSARSGWDTQYF. The CDR3 bases are TGTGCCAGCAGTGCCCGGAGCGGCTGGGATACGCAGTATTTT.

In its sample, this clonotype was seen once. The V call is TRBV2, the J call TRBJ2-1; D uncertain. The V gene lost 7 bases and the J gene lost 8 bases, with 9 bases spanning the gap. Germline V CDR1 and CDR2: SNHLY, FYNNEI. This CDR3 comprises 11 residues. Here the CDR3 DNA reads TGTGCCAGCACGCCCGCAGATGAGCAGTTCTTC. Protein sequence: CASTPADEQFF.

J is TRBJ2-4 and V is TRBV7-2, with TRBD2 identical over 14 bases. Trimming at V came to 5 bases and at J to 0 bases, leaving 6 bases not matched to a gene. The CDR3 is made up of 18 amino acids. CDR1 is SGHTA and CDR2 is FQGNSA in the germline V gene. CDR3: CASSGGLAGVLAKNIQYF. As DNA, the CDR3 is TGTGCCAGCAGCGGGGGACTAGCGGGGGTCCTAGCCAAAAACATTCAGTACTTC.

This clonotype was seen a handful of times. V usage is TRBV11-2 and J usage is TRBJ2-3; D may correspond to TRBD1 or TRBD2 (5 bases each). V gave up 7 bases and J gave up 5 bases, with 13 bases separating them. The CDR3 loop spans 13 amino acids. Germline V gene sequence: CDR1 SGHAT, CDR2 FQNNGV. The CDR3: CASNWGSGDTQYF. For the CDR3, the DNA is TGTGCCAGCAACTGGGGGTCTGGAGATACGCAGTATTTT.

This clonotype was seen many times. The V gene is TRBV7-2, the J gene TRBJ1-5; D may be TRBD1 (6 bases). Germline assignment: CDR1 SGHTA and CDR2 FQGNSA. CDR3 length equals 13 residues. Trimming took off 8 bases at V and 7 bases at J, with 15 bases between the two ends. As DNA, the CDR3 is TGTGCCAGCGGGCCCAGGGGAGGGCAGCCCCAGCATTTT. As protein: CASGPRGGQPQHF.

This clonotype showed up many times. The chain links TRBV7-2 to TRBJ2-1; 7 positions match TRBD1. V lost 3 bases to trimming and J lost 4 bases; unmatched junction nucleotides: 6. Germline lookup yields CDR1 SGHTA and CDR2 FQGNSA. This CDR3 is 15 amino acids long. CDR3 amino acids: CASSLNRGPYNEQFF. The CDR3 DNA sequence: TGTGCCAGCAGCTTGAACAGGGGCCCTTACAATGAGCAGTTCTTC.

The chain has TRBV7-3 and TRBJ2-7; 11 bases match TRBD2. The J segment lost 7 bases and the V segment lost 5 bases, leaving 13 bases of the junction unmatched. This CDR3 comprises 16 residues. CDR1 is SGHTA, CDR2 FQGTGA, per germline. The CDR3 nucleotides are TGTGCCAGCAGCCCAAGTAGCGGGAGGGCCCGAGGGGAGCAGTACTTC. It encodes CASSPSSGRARGEQYF.

This clonotype was recorded a few times. The chain is built from TRBV5-5 and TRBJ1-1; weak D call: TRBD1 (5 bases). The CDR3 extends over 14 amino acids. V was trimmed by 4 bases and J by 6 bases, leaving 16 bases between them. In germline, CDR1 is SGHKS, CDR2 YYEKEE (reference sequence). The CDR3 DNA is TGTGCCAGCAGCCGCGGCAGGGAGAGTGCTGAAGCTTTCTTT. Amino acid sequence: CASSRGRESAEAFF.

At least ten counts were recorded for this clonotype. This chain links TRBV7-2 with TRBJ2-3; possible D gene TRBD2, 6 bases. V lost 5 bases and J 3 bases, leaving 12 bases between the germline ends. Germline CDR1 reads SGHTA; CDR2 reads FQGNSA. There are 14 residues in the CDR3. Written as DNA, the CDR3 is TGTGCCAGCAGCATGGGACTCACAACAGATACGCAGTATTTT. Amino acids: CASSMGLTTDTQYF.

This clonotype occurred a few times. The DNA of the CDR3 is TGTGCCAGCAGCTTAGCGCTGACACCTACCGGGGAGCTGTTTTTT. Translated, it gives CASSLALTPTGELFF. V gene TRBV7-2 combines with J gene TRBJ2-2, with no clear D. Trimming removed 0 bases from V and 5 bases from J, with 10 bases in between. Germline CDR1 and CDR2: SGHTA and FQGNSA. The CDR3 has 15 amino acids.